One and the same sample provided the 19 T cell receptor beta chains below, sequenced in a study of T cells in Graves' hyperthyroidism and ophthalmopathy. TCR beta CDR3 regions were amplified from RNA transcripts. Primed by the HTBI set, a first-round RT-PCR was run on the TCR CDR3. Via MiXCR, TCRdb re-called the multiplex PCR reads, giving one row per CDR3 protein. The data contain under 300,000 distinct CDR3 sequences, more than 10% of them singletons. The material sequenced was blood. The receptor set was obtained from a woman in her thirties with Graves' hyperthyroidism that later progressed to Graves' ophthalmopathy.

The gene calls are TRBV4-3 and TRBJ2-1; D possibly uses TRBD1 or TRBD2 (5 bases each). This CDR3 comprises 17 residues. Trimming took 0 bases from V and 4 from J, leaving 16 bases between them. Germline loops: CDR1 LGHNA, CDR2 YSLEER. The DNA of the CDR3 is TGCGCCAGCAGCCAAGATAAAGGGGCAGGAGGTTACAATGAGCAGTTCTTC. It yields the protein CASSQDKGAGGYNEQFF.

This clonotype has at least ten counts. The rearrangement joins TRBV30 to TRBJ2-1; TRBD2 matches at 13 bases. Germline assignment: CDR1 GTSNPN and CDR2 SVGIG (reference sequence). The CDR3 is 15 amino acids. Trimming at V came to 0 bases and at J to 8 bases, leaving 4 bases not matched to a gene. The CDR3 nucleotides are TGTGCCTGGAGTGTCGGGACTAGCGGGGTCGATGAGCAGTTCTTC. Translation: CAWSVGTSGVDEQFF.

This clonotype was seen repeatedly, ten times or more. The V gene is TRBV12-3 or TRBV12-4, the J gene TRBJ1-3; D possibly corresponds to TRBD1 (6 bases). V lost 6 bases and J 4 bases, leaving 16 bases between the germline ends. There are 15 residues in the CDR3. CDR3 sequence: CASRNTGRTGNTIYF. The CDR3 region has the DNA TGTGCCAGCAGGAATACAGGGAGAACAGGAAACACCATATATTTT.

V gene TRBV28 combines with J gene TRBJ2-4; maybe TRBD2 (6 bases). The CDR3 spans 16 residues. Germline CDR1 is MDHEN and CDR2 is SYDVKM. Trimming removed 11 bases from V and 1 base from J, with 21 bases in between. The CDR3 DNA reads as TGTGCCGGCACCCTAGGGGCGGGGAGGGCCAAAAACATTCAGTACTTC. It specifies CAGTLGAGRAKNIQYF.

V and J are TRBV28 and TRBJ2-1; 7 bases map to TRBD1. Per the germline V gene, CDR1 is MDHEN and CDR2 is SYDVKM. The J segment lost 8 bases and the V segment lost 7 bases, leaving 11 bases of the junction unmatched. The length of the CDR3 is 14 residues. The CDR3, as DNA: TGTGCCAGCACCCTAACTAACAGGGGATATGAGCAGTTCTTC. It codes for CASTLTNRGYEQFF.

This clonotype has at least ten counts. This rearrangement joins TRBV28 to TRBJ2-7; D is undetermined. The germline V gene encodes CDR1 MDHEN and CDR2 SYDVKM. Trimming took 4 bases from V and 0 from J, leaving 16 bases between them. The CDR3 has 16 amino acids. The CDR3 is CASSSWTKTSSYEQYF. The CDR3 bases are TGTGCCAGCAGTTCCTGGACCAAAACGAGCTCCTACGAGCAGTACTTC.

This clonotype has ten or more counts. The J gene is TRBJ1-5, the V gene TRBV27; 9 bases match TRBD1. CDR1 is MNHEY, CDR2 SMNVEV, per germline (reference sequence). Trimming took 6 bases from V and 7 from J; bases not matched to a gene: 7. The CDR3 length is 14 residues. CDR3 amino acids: CASSRTGDGQPQHF. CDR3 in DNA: TGTGCCAGCAGCCGGACAGGGGATGGGCAGCCCCAGCATTTT.

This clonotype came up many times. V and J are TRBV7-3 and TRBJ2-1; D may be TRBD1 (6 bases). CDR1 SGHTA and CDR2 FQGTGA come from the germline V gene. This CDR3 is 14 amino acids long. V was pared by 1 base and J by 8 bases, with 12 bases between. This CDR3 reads CASSLIKGDDEQFF. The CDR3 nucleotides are TGTGCCAGCAGCTTAATAAAGGGGGACGATGAGCAGTTCTTC.

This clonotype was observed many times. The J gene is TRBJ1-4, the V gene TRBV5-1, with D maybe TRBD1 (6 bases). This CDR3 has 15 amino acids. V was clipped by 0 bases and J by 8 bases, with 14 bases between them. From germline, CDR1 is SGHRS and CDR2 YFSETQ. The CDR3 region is CASSLEAGVGEKLFF. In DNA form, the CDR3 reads TGCGCCAGCAGCTTGGAGGCAGGGGTAGGAGAAAAACTGTTTTTT.

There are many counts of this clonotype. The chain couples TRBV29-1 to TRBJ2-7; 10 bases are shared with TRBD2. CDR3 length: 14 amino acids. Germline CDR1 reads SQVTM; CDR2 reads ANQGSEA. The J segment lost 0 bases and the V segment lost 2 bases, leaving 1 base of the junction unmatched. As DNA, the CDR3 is TGCAGCGTTGAACTAGCGGGGGACTCCTACGAGCAGTACTTC. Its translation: CSVELAGDSYEQYF.

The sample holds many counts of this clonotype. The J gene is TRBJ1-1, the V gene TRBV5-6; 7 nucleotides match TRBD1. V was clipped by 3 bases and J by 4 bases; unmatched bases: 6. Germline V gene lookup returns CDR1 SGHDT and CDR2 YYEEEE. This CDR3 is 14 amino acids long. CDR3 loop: CASSSGAGGTEAFF. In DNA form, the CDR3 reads TGTGCCAGCAGCTCGGGAGCAGGGGGCACTGAAGCTTTCTTT.

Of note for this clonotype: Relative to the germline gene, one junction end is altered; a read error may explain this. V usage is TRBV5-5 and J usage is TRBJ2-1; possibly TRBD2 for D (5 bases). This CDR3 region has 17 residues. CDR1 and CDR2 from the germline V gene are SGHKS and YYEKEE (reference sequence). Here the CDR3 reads CASSQEVVLATYNEQFF. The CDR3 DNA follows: TGCGCCAGCAGCCAAGAAGTGGTCCTAGCCACCTACAATGAGCAGTTCTTC. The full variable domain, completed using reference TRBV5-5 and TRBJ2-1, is DAGVTQSPTHLIKTRGQQVTLRCSPISGHKSVSWYQQVLGQGPQFIFQYYEKEERGRGNFPDRFSARQFPNYSSELNVNALLLGDSALYLCASSQEVVLATYNEQFFGPGTRLTVL.

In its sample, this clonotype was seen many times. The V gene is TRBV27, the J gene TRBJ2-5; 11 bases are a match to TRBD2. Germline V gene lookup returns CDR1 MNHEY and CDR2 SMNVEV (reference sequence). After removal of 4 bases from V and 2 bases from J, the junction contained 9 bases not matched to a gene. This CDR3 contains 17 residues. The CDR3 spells CASSSLDIAGGQETQYF. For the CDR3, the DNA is TGTGCCAGCAGTTCCTTAGATATAGCGGGAGGGCAAGAGACCCAGTACTTC.

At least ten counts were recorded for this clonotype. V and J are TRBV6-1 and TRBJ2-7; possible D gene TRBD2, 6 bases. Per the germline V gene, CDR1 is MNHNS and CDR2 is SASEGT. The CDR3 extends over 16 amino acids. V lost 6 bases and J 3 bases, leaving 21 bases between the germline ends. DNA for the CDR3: TGTGCCAGCAGCGCCACCCTAGCGTTTCACCGCTACGAGCAGTACTTC. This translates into CASSATLAFHRYEQYF.

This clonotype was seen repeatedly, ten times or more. The CDR3 reads CASSPRTKWGEQYF. The CDR3 nucleotides are TGTGCCAGCAGCCCGCGGACGAAATGGGGCGAGCAGTACTTC. The rearrangement uses TRBV7-2 and TRBJ2-7; the D is unclear. Germline-derived CDR1 and CDR2 are SGHTA and FQGNSA. Trimming left V 5 bases short and J 6 bases short, with 17 bases between. CDR3 size: 14 residues.

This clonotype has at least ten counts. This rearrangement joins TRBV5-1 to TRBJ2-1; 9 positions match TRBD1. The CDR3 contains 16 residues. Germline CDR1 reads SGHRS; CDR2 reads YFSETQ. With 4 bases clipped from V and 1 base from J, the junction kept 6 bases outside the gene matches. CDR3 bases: TGCGCCAGCAGCCCCGGGACAGGGTTTTCCTACAATGAGCAGTTCTTC. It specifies CASSPGTGFSYNEQFF.

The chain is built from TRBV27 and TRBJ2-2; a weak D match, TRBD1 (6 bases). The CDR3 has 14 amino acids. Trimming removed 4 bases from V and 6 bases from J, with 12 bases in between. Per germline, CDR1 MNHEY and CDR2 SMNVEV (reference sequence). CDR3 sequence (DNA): TGTGCCAGCAGTTACGGACAGTTTTCCGGGGAGCTGTTTTTT. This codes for CASSYGQFSGELFF.

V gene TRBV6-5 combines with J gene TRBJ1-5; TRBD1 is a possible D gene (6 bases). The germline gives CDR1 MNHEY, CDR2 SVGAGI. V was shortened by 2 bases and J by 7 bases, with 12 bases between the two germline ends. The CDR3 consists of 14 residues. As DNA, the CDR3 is TGTGCCAGCAGTTACGGGGGGCTAGACCAGCCCCAGCATTTT. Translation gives CASSYGGLDQPQHF.

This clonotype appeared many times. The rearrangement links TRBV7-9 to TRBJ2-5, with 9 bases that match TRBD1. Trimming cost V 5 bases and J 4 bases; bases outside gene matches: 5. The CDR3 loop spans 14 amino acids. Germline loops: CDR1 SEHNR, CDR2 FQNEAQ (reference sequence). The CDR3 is CASSDQTGGETQYF. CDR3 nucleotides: TGTGCCAGCAGCGACCAGACAGGGGGAGAGACCCAGTACTTC.